This T cell receptor (beta chain) appears in the sequencing data of a study of identifying expanded T cells in peripheral blood. Findings and limits, study-wide: Roughly 1.2 clones differed between technical replicates, versus about 15 and 19 over time. Variance in clone template counts between approximately 2-week samples significantly increased with total template count across all healthy donors.

Concerning this clone itself: Its matching antigen is unknown.

Method: immunoSEQ multiplex PCR; TCRdb's copy keeps in-frame clones and lacks some. The sample has under 110,000 clones, around 90% seen once. No infections or other immune events were documented during collection. From germline, CDR1 is MNHEY and CDR2 SVGAGI. CDR3 length: 15 amino acids. V dropped 2 bases and J dropped 4 bases, with 14 bases sitting between them. The chain uses TRBV6-5 and TRBJ1-1; D remains unclear. The specimen was blood. The sequence derives from a person aged 18-70 years in good health. The CDR3 reads CASSYTPGRRTEAFF. CDR3 DNA: TGTGCCAGCAGTTACACCCCCGGGCGGCGCACTGAAGCTTTCTTT.